Presented here are 2 T cell receptor beta chains from one specimen sequenced in a study of post-analysis software for immune sequencing data. Study-wide findings and caveats: Five or six TRBV segments, TRBV5-6, TRBV5-1 and TRBV20-1 among them, were found more frequent in patients than controls.

These TCRs are of unknown antigen specificity. The authors incorporated unique molecular identifiers into the TCR beta cDNA libraries. TCRdb redid the calling of the PCR reads with MiXCR, one entry per CDR3 protein. Of approximately 440,000 distinct CDR3 sequences in the sample, approximately 45% were seen once. Specimen: blood. The receptors shown here come from a girl under 18 with multiple sclerosis.

The chain recombines TRBV6-4 with TRBJ2-1; D could derive from TRBD1 or TRBD2 (5 bases each). The CDR3 consists of 14 residues. CDR1 and CDR2 (germline): MRHNA, SNTAGT. V was shortened by 2 bases and J by 8 bases, with 13 bases between the two germline ends. This chain's CDR3 is CASSDPERGDEQFF. CDR3 sequence (DNA): TGTGCCAGCAGTGACCCCGAACGGGGCGATGAGCAGTTCTTC.

This clonotype was observed at least ten times. The chain carries TRBV5-1 and TRBJ2-7; 12 bases align to TRBD1. V shed 1 base, J shed 6 bases, and the junction held 2 bases outside the gene matches. Germline-derived CDR1 and CDR2 are SGHRS and YFSETQ. The CDR3 has 14 amino acids. CDR3 amino acids: CASSLRDRGREQYF. CDR3 sequence (DNA): TGCGCCAGCAGCTTGAGGGACAGGGGGCGCGAGCAGTACTTC.